The 22 T cell receptor beta chains given below trace back to one sample, sequenced in a study of CD8 T cells in Susac syndrome. The authors reverse transcribed roughly 0.5 to 1 ug RNA with random hexamers. TCRdb reanalysed the immunoSEQ multiplex PCR reads using MiXCR and keeps one entry per CDR3 protein. The table records under 250,000 distinct CDR3 sequences, just under 95% of them present only once. Specimen: CD4+ T cells from PBMCs. The receptors originated from a human donor with multiple sclerosis.

V and J are TRBV2 and TRBJ2-5; possibly TRBD1 or TRBD2 for D (6 bases each). The germline V gene encodes CDR1 SNHLY and CDR2 FYNNEI. The CDR3 is made up of 11 amino acids. Between the trimmed V and J ends, which lost 4 bases and 9 bases, there was a span of 9 bases. DNA for the CDR3: TGTGCCAGCAGTGCGGAGGGGGCCCAGTACTTC. This encodes CASSAEGAQYF.

The chain uses TRBV20-1 and TRBJ1-2, with D uncertain. From germline, CDR1 is DFQATT and CDR2 SNEGSKA (reference sequence). The CDR3 loop spans 11 amino acids. V lost 3 bases, J lost 6 bases, and 8 bases lay in between. CDR3 region: CSASSRDGYTF. The DNA for the CDR3 is TGCAGTGCTAGTTCCCGGGATGGCTACACCTTC.

J is TRBJ2-7 and V is TRBV30, with 10 bases lining up with TRBD2. Germline CDR1 and CDR2: GTSNPN and SVGIG (reference sequence). V was clipped by 4 bases and J by 7 bases; unmatched bases: 10. The CDR3 extends over 14 amino acids. The CDR3 spells CAWTILAGKGEQYF. CDR3 bases: TGTGCCTGGACCATACTAGCGGGGAAAGGGGAGCAGTACTTC.

CDR3 in amino acids: CASSQTPGMSGGYLITDTQYF. In DNA form, the CDR3 reads TGTGCCAGCAGCCAAACTCCCGGGATGAGCGGGGGTTACTTAATCACAGATACGCAGTATTTT. The chain links TRBV3-1 to TRBJ2-3; 8 bases fit TRBD2. Germline V gene lookup returns CDR1 LGHDT and CDR2 YNNKEL (reference sequence). V dropped 2 bases and J dropped 2; count of bases not matched to a gene: 21. The CDR3 loop spans 21 amino acids.

The CDR3 DNA sequence: TGTGCCACCGGACAGGGTAACAATCAGCCCCAGCATTTT. Encoded protein: CATGQGNNQPQHF. The gene calls are TRBV24-1 and TRBJ1-5, with 8 bases fitting TRBD1. J was trimmed by 3 bases and V by 9 bases; bases with no gene match: 3. This CDR3 region has 13 residues. From germline, CDR1 is KGHDR and CDR2 SFDVKD.

The chain uses TRBV10-2 and TRBJ2-3; 7 positions agree with TRBD2. This CDR3 has 16 residues. V dropped 6 bases and J dropped 2; count of bases not matched to a gene: 11. CDR1 WSHSY and CDR2 SAAADI come from the germline V gene. The CDR3 coding sequence is TGCGCCAGCAGCCTAAGACTAGCCGACCCCACAGATACGCAGTATTTT. It specifies CASSLRLADPTDTQYF.

Worth noting for this clonotype: Compared with germline, one end of the junction differs, possibly owing to a read error. The rearrangement links TRBV7-9 to TRBJ1-1; 11 bases align to TRBD1. Germline loops: CDR1 SEHNR, CDR2 FQNEAQ (reference sequence). The CDR3 runs 11 residues. CDR3 nucleotide sequence: TGTGCCAGCAGCTTGGGACAGGGGGTGCTCTTT. Its protein product is CASSLGQGVLF.

This chain joins TRBV12-3 or TRBV12-4 and TRBJ1-2; no clear D. The V gene lost 6 bases and the J gene lost 0 bases, with 11 bases spanning the gap. CDR3 length: 14 amino acids. CDR3 loop: CASSRSATNYGYTF. The DNA for the CDR3 is TGTGCCAGCAGCCGCAGCGCCACTAACTATGGCTACACCTTC.

V and J are TRBV12-3 or TRBV12-4 and TRBJ1-2; the D gene is possibly TRBD1 (5 bases). Trimming took off 1 base at V and 4 bases at J, with 13 bases between the two ends. The CDR3 has 15 residues. Here the CDR3 DNA reads TGTGCCAGCAGTTTAGGCCCGCAGGGCGGCTATGGCTACACCTTC. Protein product: CASSLGPQGGYGYTF.

V gene TRBV5-1 combines with J gene TRBJ2-3, with TRBD1 as a possible D gene (5 bases). The V end was cut by 7 bases, the J end by 6 bases, with 21 bases between. The CDR3 runs 15 residues. Germline CDR1 reads SGHRS; CDR2 reads YFSETQ. The DNA of the CDR3 is TGCGCCAGCTTAAGGGGAACTAACCCCTCTGATACGCAGTATTTT. Residues: CASLRGTNPSDTQYF.

The chain is built from TRBV7-2 and TRBJ2-2; no firm D call. This CDR3 contains 14 residues. V dropped 5 bases and J dropped 5 bases, with 12 bases sitting between them. Germline V lookup: CDR1 SGHTA, CDR2 FQGNSA. The CDR3 here is CASSPTSGTGELFF. CDR3 sequence (DNA): TGTGCCAGCAGCCCCACTTCAGGTACCGGGGAGCTGTTTTTT.

A single count supports this clonotype. This chain joins TRBV9 and TRBJ1-1; D ambiguous. CDR3 length: 14 residues. Per the germline V gene, CDR1 is SGDLS and CDR2 is YYNGEE. V lost 0 bases and J 3 bases, leaving 9 bases between the germline ends. The CDR3 region has the DNA TGTGCCAGCAGCGTAGGTCCCGAAGACACTGAAGCTTTCTTT. This codes for CASSVGPEDTEAFF.

This chain uses TRBV19 with TRBJ1-2; D gene uncertain. The CDR3 is made up of 12 amino acids. Germline V gene lookup returns CDR1 LNHDA and CDR2 SQIVND (reference sequence). V was shortened by 6 bases and J by 8 bases, with 13 bases between the two germline ends. CDR3 residues: CASSDQVGGYTF. The CDR3 DNA sequence: TGTGCCAGTAGCGACCAGGTAGGAGGCTACACCTTC.

This sequence joins TRBV19 and TRBJ1-4; no clear D gene. Germline CDR1 and CDR2: LNHDA and SQIVND (reference sequence). The CDR3 is 13 residues long. Trimming shortened V by 5 bases and J by 10 bases, and 14 bases separated the two germline ends. The CDR3 nucleotides are TGTGCCAGTAGTTGGGCCCCAAGCGGAAAACTGTTTTTT. Protein product: CASSWAPSGKLFF. Using reference TRBV19 and TRBJ1-4 for the parts outside the CDR3, the full variable domain is DGGITQSPKYLFRKEGQNVTLSCEQNLNHDAMYWYRQDPGQGLRLIYYSQIVNDFQKGDIAEGYSVSREKKESFPLTVTSAQKNPTAFYLCASSWAPSGKLFFGSGTQLSVL.

This clonotype was found a few times. The gene calls are TRBV18 and TRBJ2-4, with 10 bases matching TRBD1. CDR1 and CDR2 from the germline V gene are KGHSH and LQKENI. The CDR3 spans 14 residues. Trimming cost V 3 bases and J 5 bases; bases outside gene matches: 1. DNA for the CDR3: TGTGCCAGCTCACCCGGGACAGGGGAAAACATTCAGTACTTC. Protein: CASSPGTGENIQYF.

The chain joins TRBV4-1 to TRBJ1-2; D is ambiguous. V was clipped by 2 bases and J by 4 bases, with 17 bases between them. The CDR3 runs 16 residues. CDR1 is MGHRA and CDR2 is YSYEKL in the germline V gene. The CDR3 loop is CASSQMGLPATYGYTF. Here the CDR3 DNA reads TGCGCCAGCAGCCAAATGGGGTTACCAGCCACCTATGGCTACACCTTC.

Only one count was recorded for this clonotype. The chain recombines TRBV10-3 with TRBJ1-4; D is possibly TRBD1 (5 bases). The length of the CDR3 is 12 residues. V lost 11 bases, J lost 8 bases, and 15 bases lay in between. The germline V gene has CDR1 ENHRY and CDR2 SYGVKD. CDR3 loop: CAARGTAEKLFF. The CDR3 nucleotides read TGTGCCGCTAGGGGAACAGCAGAAAAACTGTTTTTT.

V is TRBV5-1 and J is TRBJ1-1; TRBD1 is a possible D gene (5 bases). This CDR3 contains 14 residues. Trimming shortened V by 4 bases and J by 4 bases, and 14 bases separated the two germline ends. Germline loops: CDR1 SGHRS, CDR2 YFSETQ. CDR3 bases: TGCGCCAGCAGCGTTACAGGAGGTAGCACTGAAGCTTTCTTT. It yields the protein CASSVTGGSTEAFF.

The chain's CDR3 is CASSFDRGGSYGYTF. CDR3 nucleotides: TGTGCCAGCAGCTTCGACAGGGGAGGCAGCTATGGCTACACCTTC. The chain carries TRBV5-4 and TRBJ1-2; 8 nucleotides align to TRBD1. The CDR3 spans 15 residues. In germline, CDR1 is SGHNT, CDR2 YYREEE (reference sequence). Trimming took 2 bases from V and 4 from J; bases not matched to a gene: 7.

This clonotype has just one count. This chain links TRBV3-1 with TRBJ1-4, with no clear D. This CDR3 spans 12 amino acids. V lost 0 bases and J 8 bases, leaving 4 bases between the germline ends. Germline loops: CDR1 LGHDT, CDR2 YNNKEL (reference sequence). The DNA for the CDR3 is TGTGCCAGCAGCCAAGATATAGAAAAACTGTTTTTT. This sequence encodes CASSQDIEKLFF.

V usage is TRBV7-2 and J usage is TRBJ1-3, with D uncertain. The germline V and J ends were trimmed by 2 bases and 0 bases, with 11 bases remaining between them. CDR1 is SGHTA, CDR2 FQGNSA, per germline. CDR3 length: 16 amino acids. This CDR3 reads CASSLIPDSSGNTIYF. CDR3 DNA: TGTGCCAGCAGCTTAATCCCGGATAGCTCTGGAAACACCATATATTTT.

The chain joins TRBV5-6 to TRBJ2-1, with 9 bases identical to TRBD1. Germline trimming cut 1 base from V and 2 bases from J; bases unmatched to any gene: 7. The CDR3 spans 17 residues. CDR1 is SGHDT and CDR2 is YYEEEE in the germline V gene. Here the CDR3 reads CASSLISGTGPYNEQFF. CDR3 DNA: TGTGCCAGCAGCTTGATCTCCGGGACAGGGCCCTACAATGAGCAGTTCTTC.